These T cell receptor beta chains were read from a single sample in a study of lymphopenia after photon versus proton radiotherapy. Sequencing used immunoSEQ multiplex PCR; TCRdb keeps in-frame clones, though not all of them. Counted here are approximately 50,000 clones, around four fifths occurring once; the ten biggest clones make up less than 35%. The starting material was peripheral blood, obtained from a patient treated with photon-based radiotherapy. Source of these receptors: a man aged 50 to 59 with gastric cancer. The CDR3 runs from the conserved cysteine through the conserved F or W. Fields, in order: CDR3 length, D gene, clone size, V gene, J gene, CDR3 protein, CDR3 DNA. The D gene is left open where the match is weak. Size is omitted from some rows. Given values are once, few, many or a class for expanded clones.

CDR3 length: 16
D gene: -
clone size: -
V gene: TRBV18
J gene: TRBJ2-7
CDR3 protein: CASSPPNQGLHYEQYF
CDR3 DNA: TGTGCCAGCTCACCACCGAACCAGGGGCTGCACTACGAGCAGTACTTC

CDR3 length: 11
D gene: -
clone size: -
V gene: TRBV2
J gene: TRBJ2-5
CDR3 protein: CASSVQETQYF
CDR3 DNA: TGTGCCAGCAGTGTACAAGAGACCCAGTACTTC

CDR3 length: 15
D gene: TRBD2
clone size: -
V gene: TRBV7-3
J gene: TRBJ2-2
CDR3 protein: CASSSGLAGAGELFF
CDR3 DNA: TGTGCCAGCAGCTCCGGACTAGCGGGAGCCGGGGAGCTGTTTTTT

CDR3 length: 16
D gene: -
clone size: -
V gene: TRBV9
J gene: TRBJ1-1
CDR3 protein: CASSASGDPLDTEAFF
CDR3 DNA: TGTGCCAGCAGTGCCTCAGGTGATCCTCTGGACACTGAAGCTTTCTTT

CDR3 length: 13
D gene: -
clone size: once
V gene: TRBV10-3
J gene: TRBJ1-1
CDR3 protein: CATRGDLNTEAFF
CDR3 DNA: TGTGCCACCAGGGGAGACCTAAACACTGAAGCTTTCTTT

CDR3 length: 14
D gene: -
clone size: -
V gene: TRBV27
J gene: TRBJ2-3
CDR3 protein: CASSIPSRGNTQYF
CDR3 DNA: TGTGCCAGCAGCATTCCCTCTAGGGGTAATACGCAGTATTTT

CDR3 length: 14
D gene: -
clone size: -
V gene: TRBV6-6
J gene: TRBJ1-1
CDR3 protein: CASSYYGANTEAFF
CDR3 DNA: TGTGCCAGCAGTTACTACGGGGCGAACACTGAAGCTTTCTTT

CDR3 length: 12
D gene: -
clone size: few
V gene: TRBV14
J gene: TRBJ2-1
CDR3 protein: CASSQGGNEQFF
CDR3 DNA: TGTGCCAGCAGCCAAGGGGGAAATGAGCAGTTCTTC

CDR3 length: 16
D gene: -
clone size: -
V gene: TRBV10-3
J gene: TRBJ2-2
CDR3 protein: CAISLLSGRNPGELFF
CDR3 DNA: TGTGCCATCAGTCTCTTATCGGGGAGGAACCCCGGGGAGCTGTTTTTT

CDR3 length: 15
D gene: -
clone size: -
V gene: TRBV7-9
J gene: TRBJ2-1
CDR3 protein: CASSSEASRRGEQFF
CDR3 DNA: TGTGCCAGCAGCTCCGAGGCTAGCCGACGGGGGGAGCAGTTCTTC

CDR3 length: 14
D gene: TRBD1
clone size: few
V gene: TRBV18
J gene: TRBJ1-1
CDR3 protein: CASSPQGADTEAFF
CDR3 DNA: TGTGCCAGCTCACCCCAGGGGGCAGATACTGAAGCTTTCTTT

CDR3 length: 14
D gene: -
clone size: -
V gene: TRBV7-2
J gene: TRBJ1-1
CDR3 protein: CASSFPGRETEAFF
CDR3 DNA: TGTGCCAGCAGCTTTCCCGGGAGGGAGACTGAAGCTTTCTTT

CDR3 length: 14
D gene: TRBD2
clone size: -
V gene: TRBV6-1
J gene: TRBJ2-7
CDR3 protein: CASSATSGSTEQYF
CDR3 DNA: TGTGCCAGCAGTGCGACTAGCGGGAGCACCGAGCAGTACTTC

CDR3 length: 17
D gene: -
clone size: -
V gene: TRBV7-2
J gene: TRBJ1-1
CDR3 protein: CASSRGRGRGLDTEAFF
CDR3 DNA: TGTGCCAGCAGCCGTGGACGGGGCCGGGGGTTAGACACTGAAGCTTTCTTT

CDR3 length: 16
D gene: TRBD1
clone size: -
V gene: TRBV4-1
J gene: TRBJ2-7
CDR3 protein: CASSQDRAQGAYEQYF
CDR3 DNA: TGCGCCAGCAGCCAAGACCGGGCCCAGGGGGCGTACGAGCAGTACTTC

CDR3 length: 13
D gene: -
clone size: -
V gene: TRBV6-4
J gene: TRBJ2-5
CDR3 protein: CASSVGPQETQYF
CDR3 DNA: TGTGCCAGCAGTGTCGGGCCTCAAGAGACCCAGTACTTC

CDR3 length: 18
D gene: TRBD2
clone size: -
V gene: TRBV5-1
J gene: TRBJ2-3
CDR3 protein: CASSSRSPGLAGTDTQYF
CDR3 DNA: TGCGCCAGCAGCTCGCGTAGTCCGGGACTAGCGGGCACAGATACGCAGTATTTT

CDR3 length: 16
D gene: TRBD2
clone size: -
V gene: TRBV28
J gene: TRBJ2-7
CDR3 protein: CASSRGLAGNPYEQYF
CDR3 DNA: TGTGCCAGCAGCCGCGGACTAGCGGGAAACCCCTACGAGCAGTACTTC

CDR3 length: 15
D gene: -
clone size: -
V gene: TRBV7-8
J gene: TRBJ2-7
CDR3 protein: CASSQRAVLSYEQYF
CDR3 DNA: TGTGCCAGCAGCCAGCGGGCAGTACTCTCCTACGAGCAGTACTTC

CDR3 length: 15
D gene: -
clone size: -
V gene: TRBV5-4
J gene: TRBJ2-1
CDR3 protein: CASSFRDGSYNEQFF
CDR3 DNA: TGTGCCAGCAGCTTCCGGGACGGATCCTACAATGAGCAGTTCTTC

CDR3 length: 13
D gene: TRBD2
clone size: few
V gene: TRBV7-9
J gene: TRBJ2-1
CDR3 protein: CASSSRTRWEQFF
CDR3 DNA: TGTGCCAGCAGCTCGCGGACTAGATGGGAGCAGTTCTTC

CDR3 length: 15
D gene: -
clone size: -
V gene: TRBV4-3
J gene: TRBJ2-7
CDR3 protein: CASSQDSRGGYEQYF
CDR3 DNA: TGCGCCAGCAGCCAAGATAGTAGAGGGGGCTACGAGCAGTACTTC

CDR3 length: 15
D gene: TRBD2
clone size: -
V gene: TRBV11-3
J gene: TRBJ2-1
CDR3 protein: CASSLDGRLNNEQFF
CDR3 DNA: TGTGCCAGCAGCTTAGACGGGAGGTTAAACAATGAGCAGTTCTTC

CDR3 length: 16
D gene: -
clone size: -
V gene: TRBV28
J gene: TRBJ1-5
CDR3 protein: CASSLKSFYSNQPQHF
CDR3 DNA: TGTGCCAGCAGTTTAAAATCCTTTTATAGCAATCAGCCCCAGCATTTT

CDR3 length: 15
D gene: -
clone size: few
V gene: TRBV11-3
J gene: TRBJ2-3
CDR3 protein: CASSLGKGHTDTQYF
CDR3 DNA: TGTGCCAGCAGCTTAGGGAAGGGCCACACAGATACGCAGTATTTT

CDR3 length: 15
D gene: TRBD2
clone size: -
V gene: TRBV5-1
J gene: TRBJ2-1
CDR3 protein: CASRGSGSTYNEQFF
CDR3 DNA: TGCGCCAGCAGGGGAAGCGGGAGTACCTACAATGAGCAGTTCTTC

CDR3 length: 17
D gene: -
clone size: -
V gene: TRBV7-8
J gene: TRBJ2-7
CDR3 protein: CASSPSASDTADYEQYF
CDR3 DNA: TGTGCCAGCAGCCCATCAGCTTCGGACACAGCAGACTACGAGCAGTACTTC

CDR3 length: 11
D gene: -
clone size: -
V gene: TRBV7-9
J gene: TRBJ2-7
CDR3 protein: CASSREYEQYF
CDR3 DNA: TGTGCCAGCAGCCGAGAATACGAGCAGTACTTC

CDR3 length: 13
D gene: TRBD2
clone size: -
V gene: TRBV19
J gene: TRBJ2-1
CDR3 protein: CASSGGTYNEQFF
CDR3 DNA: TGTGCCAGTAGCGGGGGGACCTACAATGAGCAGTTCTTC

CDR3 length: 15
D gene: -
clone size: -
V gene: TRBV18
J gene: TRBJ2-7
CDR3 protein: CASSLGTRGGYEQYF
CDR3 DNA: TGTGCCAGCTCCCTCGGGACCCGTGGAGGCTACGAGCAGTACTTC

CDR3 length: 15
D gene: TRBD1
clone size: few
V gene: TRBV5-4
J gene: TRBJ1-1
CDR3 protein: CASRRMDRGRTEAFF
CDR3 DNA: TGTGCCAGCAGGCGTATGGACAGGGGGCGAACTGAAGCTTTCTTT

CDR3 length: 14
D gene: -
clone size: -
V gene: TRBV30
J gene: TRBJ1-5
CDR3 protein: CAWSVGRSGQPQHF
CDR3 DNA: TGTGCCTGGAGTGTAGGCAGGTCGGGTCAGCCCCAGCATTTT

CDR3 length: 14
D gene: -
clone size: -
V gene: TRBV5-1
J gene: TRBJ2-7
CDR3 protein: CASSLADLNYEQYF
CDR3 DNA: TGCGCCAGCAGCTTGGCGGACTTGAACTACGAGCAGTACTTC

CDR3 length: 16
D gene: TRBD1
clone size: once
V gene: TRBV5-1
J gene: TRBJ2-1
CDR3 protein: CASRMNRDRVDNEQFF
CDR3 DNA: TGCGCCAGCAGAATGAACCGGGACAGGGTGGACAATGAGCAGTTCTTC

CDR3 length: 13
D gene: -
clone size: -
V gene: TRBV7-7
J gene: TRBJ2-7
CDR3 protein: CASSSEDGYEQYF
CDR3 DNA: TGTGCCAGCAGCTCAGAGGACGGTTACGAGCAGTACTTC

CDR3 length: 15
D gene: -
clone size: -
V gene: TRBV9
J gene: TRBJ1-1
CDR3 protein: CASNNLEGSDTEAFF
CDR3 DNA: TGTGCCAGCAACAACTTAGAGGGGTCTGACACTGAAGCTTTCTTT

CDR3 length: 17
D gene: -
clone size: -
V gene: TRBV4-2
J gene: TRBJ1-4
CDR3 protein: CASSRQMSGMANEKLFF
CDR3 DNA: TGTGCCAGCAGCCGGCAGATGAGCGGGATGGCTAATGAAAAACTGTTTTTT

CDR3 length: 14
D gene: -
clone size: -
V gene: TRBV18
J gene: TRBJ2-7
CDR3 protein: CASSPGRMGYEQYF
CDR3 DNA: TGTGCCAGCTCACCAGGCCGGATGGGCTACGAGCAGTACTTC

CDR3 length: 18
D gene: TRBD1
clone size: -
V gene: TRBV4-3
J gene: TRBJ2-7
CDR3 protein: CASSQDYGGQRSSYEQYF
CDR3 DNA: TGCGCCAGCAGCCAAGATTATGGGGGACAGCGGAGCTCCTACGAGCAGTACTTC

CDR3 length: 13
D gene: -
clone size: -
V gene: TRBV4-1
J gene: TRBJ2-5
CDR3 protein: CASSRLVGETQYF
CDR3 DNA: TGCGCCAGCTCCCGACTAGTCGGAGAGACCCAGTACTTC

CDR3 length: 15
D gene: -
clone size: -
V gene: TRBV4-1
J gene: TRBJ1-3
CDR3 protein: CASSPRLASGNTIYF
CDR3 DNA: TGCGCCAGCAGCCCCCGGTTAGCCTCTGGAAACACCATATATTTT

CDR3 length: 17
D gene: TRBD2
clone size: -
V gene: TRBV7-2
J gene: TRBJ2-7
CDR3 protein: CASSRTGLAGASYEQYF
CDR3 DNA: TGTGCCAGCAGCCGGACGGGACTAGCGGGAGCCTCCTACGAGCAGTACTTC

CDR3 length: 14
D gene: -
clone size: -
V gene: TRBV6-4
J gene: TRBJ2-2
CDR3 protein: CASGTPGSTGELFF
CDR3 DNA: TGTGCCAGCGGAACTCCCGGGAGCACCGGGGAGCTGTTTTTT

CDR3 length: 14
D gene: -
clone size: -
V gene: TRBV27
J gene: TRBJ2-1
CDR3 protein: CASSSDREGNEQFF
CDR3 DNA: TGTGCCAGCAGTTCCGACAGGGAGGGCAATGAGCAGTTCTTC

CDR3 length: 12
D gene: -
clone size: -
V gene: TRBV28
J gene: TRBJ1-5
CDR3 protein: CASRPSNQPQHF
CDR3 DNA: TGTGCCAGCAGGCCAAGCAATCAGCCCCAGCATTTT

CDR3 length: 14
D gene: -
clone size: -
V gene: TRBV9
J gene: TRBJ1-3
CDR3 protein: CASSSSGAGNTIYF
CDR3 DNA: TGTGCCAGCAGCTCCTCAGGGGCCGGAAACACCATATATTTT

CDR3 length: 14
D gene: -
clone size: -
V gene: TRBV6-6
J gene: TRBJ2-7
CDR3 protein: CASRRDGTSYEQYF
CDR3 DNA: TGTGCCAGCAGGCGGGACGGGACTTCCTACGAGCAGTACTTC

CDR3 length: 12
D gene: -
clone size: few
V gene: TRBV21-1
J gene: TRBJ1-3
CDR3 protein: CASSKTENTIYF
CDR3 DNA: TGTGCCAGCAGCAAAACGGAAAACACCATATATTTT

CDR3 length: 17
D gene: -
clone size: few
V gene: TRBV7-2
J gene: TRBJ2-3
CDR3 protein: CASSLVPPGGHTDTQYF
CDR3 DNA: TGTGCCAGCAGCTTAGTTCCCCCCGGCGGGCACACAGATACGCAGTATTTT